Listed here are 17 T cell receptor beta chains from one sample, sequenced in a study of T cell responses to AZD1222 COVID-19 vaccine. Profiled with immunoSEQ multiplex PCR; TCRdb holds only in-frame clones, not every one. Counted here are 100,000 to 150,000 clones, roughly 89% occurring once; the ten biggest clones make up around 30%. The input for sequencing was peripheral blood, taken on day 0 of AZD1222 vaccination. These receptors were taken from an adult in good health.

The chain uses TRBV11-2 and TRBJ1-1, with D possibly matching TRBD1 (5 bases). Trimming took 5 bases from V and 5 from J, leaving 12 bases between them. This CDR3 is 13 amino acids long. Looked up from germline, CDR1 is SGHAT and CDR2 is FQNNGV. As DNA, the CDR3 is TGTGCCAGCAGCGATCGGGGGATGACTGAAGCTTTCTTT. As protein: CASSDRGMTEAFF.

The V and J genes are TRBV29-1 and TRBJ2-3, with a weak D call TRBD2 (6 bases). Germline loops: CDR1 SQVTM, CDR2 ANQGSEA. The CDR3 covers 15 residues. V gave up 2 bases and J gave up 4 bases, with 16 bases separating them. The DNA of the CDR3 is TGCAGCGTTGAACGACTAGGTAATGTCCCAGATACGCAGTATTTT. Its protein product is CSVERLGNVPDTQYF.

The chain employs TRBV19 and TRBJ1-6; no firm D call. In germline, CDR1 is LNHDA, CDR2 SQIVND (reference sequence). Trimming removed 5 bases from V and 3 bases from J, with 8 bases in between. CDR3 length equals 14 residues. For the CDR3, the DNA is TGTGCCAGTAGTTTCGGGGTCTATAATTCACCCCTCCACTTT. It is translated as CASSFGVYNSPLHF.

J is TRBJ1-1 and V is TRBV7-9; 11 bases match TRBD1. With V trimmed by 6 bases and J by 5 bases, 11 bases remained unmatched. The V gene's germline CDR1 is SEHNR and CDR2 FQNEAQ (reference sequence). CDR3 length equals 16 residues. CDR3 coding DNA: TGTGCCAGCAGGCCCGGACAGGGGGCAAGAGGAACTGAAGCTTTCTTT. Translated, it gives CASRPGQGARGTEAFF.

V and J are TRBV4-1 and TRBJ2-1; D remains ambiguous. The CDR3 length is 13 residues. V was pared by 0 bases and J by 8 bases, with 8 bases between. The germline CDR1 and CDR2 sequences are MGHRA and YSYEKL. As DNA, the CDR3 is TGCGCCAGCAGCCAAGAGTCGGGCGATGAGCAGTTCTTC. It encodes CASSQESGDEQFF.

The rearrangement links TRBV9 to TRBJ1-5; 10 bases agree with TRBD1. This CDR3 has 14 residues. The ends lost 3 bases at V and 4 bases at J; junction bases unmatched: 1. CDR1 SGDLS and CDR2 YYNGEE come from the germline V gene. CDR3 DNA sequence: TGTGCCAGCAGCGAGGGACAGGGGAATCAGCCCCAGCATTTT. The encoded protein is CASSEGQGNQPQHF. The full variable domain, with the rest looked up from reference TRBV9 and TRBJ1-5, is DSGVTQTPKHLITATGQRVTLRCSPRSGDLSVYWYQQSLDQGLQFLIQYYNGEERAKGNILERFSAQQFPDLHSELNLSSLELGDSALYFCASSEGQGNQPQHFGDGTRLSIL.

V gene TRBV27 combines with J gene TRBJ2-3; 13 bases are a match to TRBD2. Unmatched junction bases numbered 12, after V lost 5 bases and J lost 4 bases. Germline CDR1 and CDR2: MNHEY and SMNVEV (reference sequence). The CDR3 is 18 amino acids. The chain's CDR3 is CASSKEGLAGVGADTQYF. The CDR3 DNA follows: TGTGCCAGCAGTAAAGAAGGACTAGCGGGAGTCGGTGCAGATACGCAGTATTTT.

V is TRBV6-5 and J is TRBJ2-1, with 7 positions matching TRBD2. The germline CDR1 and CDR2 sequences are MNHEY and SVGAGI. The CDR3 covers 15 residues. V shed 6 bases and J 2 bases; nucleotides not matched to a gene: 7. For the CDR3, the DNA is TGTGCCAGCAGACCACTAGCGCAGGCCTACAATGAGCAGTTCTTC. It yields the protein CASRPLAQAYNEQFF.

The CDR3 coding sequence is TGTGCCAGTAGGGACAGTAACAACCCTACTGAAGCTTTCTTT. Its protein is CASRDSNNPTEAFF. The gene calls are TRBV19 and TRBJ1-1; a possible D gene is TRBD1 (6 bases). Germline V gives CDR1 LNHDA, CDR2 SQIVND (reference sequence). CDR3 length: 14 residues. The V end was cut by 6 bases, the J end by 5 bases, with 16 bases between.

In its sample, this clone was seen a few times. The CDR3 here is CASTLSGGTEAFF. CDR3 sequence (DNA): TGTGCCAGCACCCTAAGCGGGGGGACTGAAGCTTTCTTT. This chain links TRBV3-1 (or the pseudogene TRBV3-2) with TRBJ1-1, with D possibly matching TRBD1 (5 bases). V lost 7 bases and J lost 5, with 14 bases in between. Germline loops: CDR1 LGHDT, CDR2 YNNKEL (reference sequence). The CDR3 length is 13 residues.

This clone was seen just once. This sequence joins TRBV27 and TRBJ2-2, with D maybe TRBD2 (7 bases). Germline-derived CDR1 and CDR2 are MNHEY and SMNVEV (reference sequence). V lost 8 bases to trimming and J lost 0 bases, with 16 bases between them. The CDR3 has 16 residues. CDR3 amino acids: CASRKWGGANTGELFF. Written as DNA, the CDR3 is TGTGCCAGCCGCAAGTGGGGGGGCGCGAACACCGGGGAGCTGTTTTTT.

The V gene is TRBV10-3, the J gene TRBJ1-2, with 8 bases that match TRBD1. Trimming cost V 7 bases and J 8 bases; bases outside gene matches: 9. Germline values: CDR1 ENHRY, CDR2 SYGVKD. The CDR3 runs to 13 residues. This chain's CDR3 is CAITGTGGRGYTF. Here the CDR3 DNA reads TGTGCCATCACCGGGACAGGCGGTCGCGGCTACACCTTC.

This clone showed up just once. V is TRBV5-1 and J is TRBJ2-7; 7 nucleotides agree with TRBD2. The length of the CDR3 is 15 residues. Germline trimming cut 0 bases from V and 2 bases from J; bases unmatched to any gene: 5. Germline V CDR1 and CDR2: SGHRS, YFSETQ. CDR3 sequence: CASSLDTSVTYEQYF. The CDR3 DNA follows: TGCGCCAGCAGCTTGGATACTAGCGTAACCTACGAGCAGTACTTC.

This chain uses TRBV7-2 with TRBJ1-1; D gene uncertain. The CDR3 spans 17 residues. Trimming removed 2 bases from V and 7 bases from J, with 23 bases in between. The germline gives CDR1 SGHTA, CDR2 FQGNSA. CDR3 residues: CASSLRNVGRRVSEAFF. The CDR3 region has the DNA TGTGCCAGCAGCTTAAGGAATGTGGGCAGGAGGGTGAGTGAAGCTTTCTTT.

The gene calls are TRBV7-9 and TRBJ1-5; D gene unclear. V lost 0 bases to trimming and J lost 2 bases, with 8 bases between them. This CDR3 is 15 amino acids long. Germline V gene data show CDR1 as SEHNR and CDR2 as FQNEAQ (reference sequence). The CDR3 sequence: CASSLAGNGNQPQHF. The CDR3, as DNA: TGTGCCAGCAGCTTAGCAGGGAACGGCAATCAGCCCCAGCATTTT. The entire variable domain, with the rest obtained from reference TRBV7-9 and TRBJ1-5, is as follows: DTGVSQNPRHKITKRGQNVTFRCDPISEHNRLYWYRQTLGQGPEFLTYFQNEAQLEKSRLLSDRFSAERPKGSFSTLEIQRTEQGDSAMYLCASSLAGNGNQPQHFGDGTRLSIL.

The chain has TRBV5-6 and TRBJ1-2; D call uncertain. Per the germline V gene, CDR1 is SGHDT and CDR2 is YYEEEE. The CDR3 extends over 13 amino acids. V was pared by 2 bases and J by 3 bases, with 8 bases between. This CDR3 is CASSFEGHYGYTF. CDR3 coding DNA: TGTGCCAGCAGCTTCGAGGGCCACTATGGCTACACCTTC. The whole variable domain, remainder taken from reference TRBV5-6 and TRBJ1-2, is DAGVTQSPTHLIKTRGQQVTLRCSPKSGHDTVSWYQQALGQGPQFIFQYYEEEERQRGNFPDRFSGHQFPNYSSELNVNALLLGDSALYLCASSFEGHYGYTFGSGTRLTVV.

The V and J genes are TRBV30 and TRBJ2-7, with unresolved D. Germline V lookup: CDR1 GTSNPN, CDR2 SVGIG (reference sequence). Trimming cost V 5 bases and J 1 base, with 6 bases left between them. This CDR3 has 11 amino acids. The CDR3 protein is CAWAESYEQYF. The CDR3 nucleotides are TGTGCCTGGGCCGAGTCCTACGAGCAGTACTTC.